This TCR beta chain was sequenced in a study of T-cell memory formation after mild COVID-19. Notes on this clonotype: Its specificity is not known.

Study-wide findings and caveats: The CD4+ clones that contracted clustered mainly within CM and EM, and the CD8+ clones concentrated in EMRA. Prior to infection, memory already included some responding clones, suggesting cross-reactive memory joined.

UMIs and sample barcodes were carried by the TCR alpha and TCR beta cDNA libraries that 5'RACE produced using constant-segment primers. In TCRdb, the 5' RACE reads were re-called with MiXCR into one record per CDR3 protein. The data contain approximately 300,000 distinct CDR3 sequences, approximately 8.4% of them singletons. The germline CDR1 and CDR2 sequences are KGHDR and SFDVKD. The CDR3 runs to 13 residues. Deletions cut 3 bases from V and 1 base from J, with 2 bases between. V gene TRBV24-1 combines with J gene TRBJ2-2; D is unclear. Input material: PBMCs or a T cell subset sorted from them (not recorded which). The origin of this receptor is a man aged 18-30 years who had mild COVID-19 (a few samples of this study predate the infection). Cell type and time point are not known. The CDR3 protein is CATSDVNTGELFF. CDR3 coding DNA: TGTGCCACCAGTGATGTGAACACCGGGGAGCTGTTTTTT.